These T cell receptor beta chains were read from a single sample in a study of T cells in Graves' hyperthyroidism and ophthalmopathy. MiXCR, applied by TCRdb to the multiplex PCR reads, yields one record per CDR3 protein. Of around 520,000 distinct CDR3 sequences listed, roughly 14% are singletons. The sequencing sample was made of blood. The receptors here all came from a woman aged 18-30 years with Graves' hyperthyroidism. Each CDR3 is given with its conserved first and last residue. D genes are given only for firm matches. A clone size is listed for some rows: how often the clone was seen (once, few, many), or a class if it is expanded.

TRBJ2-1	-	TRBD2	TRBV6-2/TRBV6-3	CASLTSMAGDEQFF	TGTGCCAGCCTAACCTCTATGGCGGGGGATGAGCAGTTCTTC
TRBJ2-2	many	-	TRBV2	CATRMGMNTGELFF	TGTGCCACTAGGATGGGAATGAACACCGGGGAGCTGTTTTTT
TRBJ2-3	many	-	TRBV6-1	CASFFSISTDTQYF	TGTGCCAGCTTCTTTTCAATTAGCACAGATACGCAGTATTTT
TRBJ2-1	many	-	TRBV20-1	CSAKKGLTYNEQFF	TGCAGTGCTAAAAAGGGATTAACCTACAATGAGCAGTTCTTC
TRBJ2-3	-	TRBD2	TRBV20-1	CSALRTSGGAHEGRVTTRDTQYF	TGCAGTGCTCTCAGGACTAGCGGGGGGGCCCATGAGGGACGAGTAACTACACGAGATACGCAGTATTTT
TRBJ1-4	-	-	TRBV6-1	CASSPYNREKLFF	TGTGCCAGCAGTCCGTACAATCGGGAAAAACTGTTTTTT
TRBJ2-5	many	-	TRBV2	CASGSNHGETQYF	TGTGCCAGCGGTTCGAATCATGGGGAGACCCAGTACTTC
TRBJ2-5	-	TRBD2	TRBV30	CAWSPGLEETQYF	TGTGCCTGGAGCCCGGGACTAGAAGAGACCCAGTACTTC
TRBJ1-2	-	TRBD1	TRBV11-2	CASSLDGTGARYGYTF	TGTGCCAGCAGCTTAGACGGGACAGGGGCCCGGTATGGCTACACCTTC
TRBJ2-1	many	-	TRBV5-1	CASSSVGAGEQFF	TGCGCCAGCAGCTCAGTCGGAGCAGGTGAGCAGTTCTTC
TRBJ1-2	many	TRBD1	TRBV30	CAWMRDRGWAGYTF	TGTGCCTGGATGCGGGACAGGGGCTGGGCTGGCTACACCTTC
TRBJ1-3	-	-	TRBV20-1	CSAKRGGSGNTIYF	TGCAGTGCTAAACGAGGGGGCTCTGGAAACACCATATATTTT
TRBJ2-1	many	TRBD2	TRBV4-1	CASSQDFLADEQFF	TGCGCCAGCAGCCAAGATTTTCTAGCGGATGAGCAGTTCTTC
TRBJ2-1	few	-	TRBV5-1	CASSPVGSGGFF	TGCGCCAGCAGCCCCGTGGGAAGCGGAGGGTTCTTC
TRBJ1-6	many	TRBD1	TRBV2	CASSATGTENNSPLHF	TGTGCCAGCAGTGCTACCGGGACAGAAAATAATTCACCCCTCCACTTT
TRBJ1-2	many	-	TRBV6-1	CASSEGETRRNYGYTF	TGTGCCAGCAGTGAAGGAGAGACCAGGAGGAACTATGGCTACACCTTC
TRBJ2-7	many	-	TRBV12-3/TRBV12-4	CASSFGWDNQKYEQYF	TGTGCCAGCAGTTTCGGCTGGGATAATCAAAAGTACGAGCAGTACTTC
TRBJ1-1	many	-	TRBV7-3	CASTDREGISNTEAFF	TGTGCCAGCACCGATCGGGAAGGGATCTCCAACACTGAAGCTTTCTTT